This T cell receptor (beta chain) was recovered during a study of sequential checkpoint blockade in melanoma (dated by TCRdb to the late 2010s). Regarding the complete study: Using 1:1 randomization, the trial assigned patients either to first-line nivolumab followed by ipilimumab (arm A) or to ipilimumab followed by nivolumab (arm B). Both trial sequences were followed by maintenance nivolumab.

TCRbeta CDR3 regions were immunosequenced from genomic DNA with the immunoSEQ Assay. Before high-throughput sequencing, the genomic DNA was amplified using bias-controlled multiplex PCR. In the authors' own workflow: To quantify the absolute abundance of each unique TCRbeta CDR3 region, the sequences were collapsed and filtered. Clonality was defined as 1 minus Pielou's evenness and was calculated using productive rearrangements only. A previously published method was used to identify clones with significantly greater frequencies in on-treatment samples than in baseline samples. TCRdb carries this immuneACCESS record with in-frame sequences only. Its versions omit some clonotypes, under half of them owing to an unresolved V gene in the studies checked, with the rest unexplained. V, J and clone size derive from that table, while D and trimming were established from the DNA sequence. The sample contains around 26,000 clones, roughly 80% of them found a single time. The top ten clones comprise over 20% of the sample.

V is clipped by 3 bases and J by 0 bases, and the sequence between their germline boundaries is 4 bases long. The germline V gene specifies SGHRS as CDR1 and YFSETQ as CDR2. Spanning cysteine to phenylalanine, the CDR3 consists of 12 amino acids. The retained sequence is limited to the CDR3, 36 bases, with the frame set at the first base. The sample's treatment or condition label, decoded: randomized to nivolumab then ipilimumab (arm A) or the reverse (arm B). None of the trial patients had been given prior DNA-damaging chemotherapy. On a FACS Aria II flow cytometer, live CD3+CD8+ cells that were negative for CD19 and CD56 were sorted from thawed PBMCs. Samples were obtained from patients with melanoma enrolled in CheckMate 064, a randomized, open-label phase II trial of sequential checkpoint blockade. Peripheral blood mononuclear cells were collected by leukapheresis, purified with Ficoll-Paque, and frozen in human serum with 10% DMSO. Immediately after sorting, the purity of the sorted blood CD3+CD8+ cells was confirmed to be >95%, and DNA was then extracted.

A single count supports this clone. Its specific antigen is unknown. Base qualities are missing; no much larger clone stands one base away. Other DNA sequences in this sample translate to the same CDR3. The investigation overall reported the following: Larger, independent patient cohorts are needed to validate the response-prediction model that combines TCR metrics and mutation burden.

The sample in question was CD8+ T cells sorted from blood (inferred from file names), obtained from a patient given nivolumab and ipilimumab in sequence. This receptor was identified in a human donor with melanoma. The receptor chain draws on TRBV5-1 and TRBJ2-7, with the identity of the D gene unclear. The CDR3 protein is CASSSSSYEQYF. The nucleotide sequence is given as TGCGCCAGCAGCTCCAGCTCCTACGAGCAGTACTTC.